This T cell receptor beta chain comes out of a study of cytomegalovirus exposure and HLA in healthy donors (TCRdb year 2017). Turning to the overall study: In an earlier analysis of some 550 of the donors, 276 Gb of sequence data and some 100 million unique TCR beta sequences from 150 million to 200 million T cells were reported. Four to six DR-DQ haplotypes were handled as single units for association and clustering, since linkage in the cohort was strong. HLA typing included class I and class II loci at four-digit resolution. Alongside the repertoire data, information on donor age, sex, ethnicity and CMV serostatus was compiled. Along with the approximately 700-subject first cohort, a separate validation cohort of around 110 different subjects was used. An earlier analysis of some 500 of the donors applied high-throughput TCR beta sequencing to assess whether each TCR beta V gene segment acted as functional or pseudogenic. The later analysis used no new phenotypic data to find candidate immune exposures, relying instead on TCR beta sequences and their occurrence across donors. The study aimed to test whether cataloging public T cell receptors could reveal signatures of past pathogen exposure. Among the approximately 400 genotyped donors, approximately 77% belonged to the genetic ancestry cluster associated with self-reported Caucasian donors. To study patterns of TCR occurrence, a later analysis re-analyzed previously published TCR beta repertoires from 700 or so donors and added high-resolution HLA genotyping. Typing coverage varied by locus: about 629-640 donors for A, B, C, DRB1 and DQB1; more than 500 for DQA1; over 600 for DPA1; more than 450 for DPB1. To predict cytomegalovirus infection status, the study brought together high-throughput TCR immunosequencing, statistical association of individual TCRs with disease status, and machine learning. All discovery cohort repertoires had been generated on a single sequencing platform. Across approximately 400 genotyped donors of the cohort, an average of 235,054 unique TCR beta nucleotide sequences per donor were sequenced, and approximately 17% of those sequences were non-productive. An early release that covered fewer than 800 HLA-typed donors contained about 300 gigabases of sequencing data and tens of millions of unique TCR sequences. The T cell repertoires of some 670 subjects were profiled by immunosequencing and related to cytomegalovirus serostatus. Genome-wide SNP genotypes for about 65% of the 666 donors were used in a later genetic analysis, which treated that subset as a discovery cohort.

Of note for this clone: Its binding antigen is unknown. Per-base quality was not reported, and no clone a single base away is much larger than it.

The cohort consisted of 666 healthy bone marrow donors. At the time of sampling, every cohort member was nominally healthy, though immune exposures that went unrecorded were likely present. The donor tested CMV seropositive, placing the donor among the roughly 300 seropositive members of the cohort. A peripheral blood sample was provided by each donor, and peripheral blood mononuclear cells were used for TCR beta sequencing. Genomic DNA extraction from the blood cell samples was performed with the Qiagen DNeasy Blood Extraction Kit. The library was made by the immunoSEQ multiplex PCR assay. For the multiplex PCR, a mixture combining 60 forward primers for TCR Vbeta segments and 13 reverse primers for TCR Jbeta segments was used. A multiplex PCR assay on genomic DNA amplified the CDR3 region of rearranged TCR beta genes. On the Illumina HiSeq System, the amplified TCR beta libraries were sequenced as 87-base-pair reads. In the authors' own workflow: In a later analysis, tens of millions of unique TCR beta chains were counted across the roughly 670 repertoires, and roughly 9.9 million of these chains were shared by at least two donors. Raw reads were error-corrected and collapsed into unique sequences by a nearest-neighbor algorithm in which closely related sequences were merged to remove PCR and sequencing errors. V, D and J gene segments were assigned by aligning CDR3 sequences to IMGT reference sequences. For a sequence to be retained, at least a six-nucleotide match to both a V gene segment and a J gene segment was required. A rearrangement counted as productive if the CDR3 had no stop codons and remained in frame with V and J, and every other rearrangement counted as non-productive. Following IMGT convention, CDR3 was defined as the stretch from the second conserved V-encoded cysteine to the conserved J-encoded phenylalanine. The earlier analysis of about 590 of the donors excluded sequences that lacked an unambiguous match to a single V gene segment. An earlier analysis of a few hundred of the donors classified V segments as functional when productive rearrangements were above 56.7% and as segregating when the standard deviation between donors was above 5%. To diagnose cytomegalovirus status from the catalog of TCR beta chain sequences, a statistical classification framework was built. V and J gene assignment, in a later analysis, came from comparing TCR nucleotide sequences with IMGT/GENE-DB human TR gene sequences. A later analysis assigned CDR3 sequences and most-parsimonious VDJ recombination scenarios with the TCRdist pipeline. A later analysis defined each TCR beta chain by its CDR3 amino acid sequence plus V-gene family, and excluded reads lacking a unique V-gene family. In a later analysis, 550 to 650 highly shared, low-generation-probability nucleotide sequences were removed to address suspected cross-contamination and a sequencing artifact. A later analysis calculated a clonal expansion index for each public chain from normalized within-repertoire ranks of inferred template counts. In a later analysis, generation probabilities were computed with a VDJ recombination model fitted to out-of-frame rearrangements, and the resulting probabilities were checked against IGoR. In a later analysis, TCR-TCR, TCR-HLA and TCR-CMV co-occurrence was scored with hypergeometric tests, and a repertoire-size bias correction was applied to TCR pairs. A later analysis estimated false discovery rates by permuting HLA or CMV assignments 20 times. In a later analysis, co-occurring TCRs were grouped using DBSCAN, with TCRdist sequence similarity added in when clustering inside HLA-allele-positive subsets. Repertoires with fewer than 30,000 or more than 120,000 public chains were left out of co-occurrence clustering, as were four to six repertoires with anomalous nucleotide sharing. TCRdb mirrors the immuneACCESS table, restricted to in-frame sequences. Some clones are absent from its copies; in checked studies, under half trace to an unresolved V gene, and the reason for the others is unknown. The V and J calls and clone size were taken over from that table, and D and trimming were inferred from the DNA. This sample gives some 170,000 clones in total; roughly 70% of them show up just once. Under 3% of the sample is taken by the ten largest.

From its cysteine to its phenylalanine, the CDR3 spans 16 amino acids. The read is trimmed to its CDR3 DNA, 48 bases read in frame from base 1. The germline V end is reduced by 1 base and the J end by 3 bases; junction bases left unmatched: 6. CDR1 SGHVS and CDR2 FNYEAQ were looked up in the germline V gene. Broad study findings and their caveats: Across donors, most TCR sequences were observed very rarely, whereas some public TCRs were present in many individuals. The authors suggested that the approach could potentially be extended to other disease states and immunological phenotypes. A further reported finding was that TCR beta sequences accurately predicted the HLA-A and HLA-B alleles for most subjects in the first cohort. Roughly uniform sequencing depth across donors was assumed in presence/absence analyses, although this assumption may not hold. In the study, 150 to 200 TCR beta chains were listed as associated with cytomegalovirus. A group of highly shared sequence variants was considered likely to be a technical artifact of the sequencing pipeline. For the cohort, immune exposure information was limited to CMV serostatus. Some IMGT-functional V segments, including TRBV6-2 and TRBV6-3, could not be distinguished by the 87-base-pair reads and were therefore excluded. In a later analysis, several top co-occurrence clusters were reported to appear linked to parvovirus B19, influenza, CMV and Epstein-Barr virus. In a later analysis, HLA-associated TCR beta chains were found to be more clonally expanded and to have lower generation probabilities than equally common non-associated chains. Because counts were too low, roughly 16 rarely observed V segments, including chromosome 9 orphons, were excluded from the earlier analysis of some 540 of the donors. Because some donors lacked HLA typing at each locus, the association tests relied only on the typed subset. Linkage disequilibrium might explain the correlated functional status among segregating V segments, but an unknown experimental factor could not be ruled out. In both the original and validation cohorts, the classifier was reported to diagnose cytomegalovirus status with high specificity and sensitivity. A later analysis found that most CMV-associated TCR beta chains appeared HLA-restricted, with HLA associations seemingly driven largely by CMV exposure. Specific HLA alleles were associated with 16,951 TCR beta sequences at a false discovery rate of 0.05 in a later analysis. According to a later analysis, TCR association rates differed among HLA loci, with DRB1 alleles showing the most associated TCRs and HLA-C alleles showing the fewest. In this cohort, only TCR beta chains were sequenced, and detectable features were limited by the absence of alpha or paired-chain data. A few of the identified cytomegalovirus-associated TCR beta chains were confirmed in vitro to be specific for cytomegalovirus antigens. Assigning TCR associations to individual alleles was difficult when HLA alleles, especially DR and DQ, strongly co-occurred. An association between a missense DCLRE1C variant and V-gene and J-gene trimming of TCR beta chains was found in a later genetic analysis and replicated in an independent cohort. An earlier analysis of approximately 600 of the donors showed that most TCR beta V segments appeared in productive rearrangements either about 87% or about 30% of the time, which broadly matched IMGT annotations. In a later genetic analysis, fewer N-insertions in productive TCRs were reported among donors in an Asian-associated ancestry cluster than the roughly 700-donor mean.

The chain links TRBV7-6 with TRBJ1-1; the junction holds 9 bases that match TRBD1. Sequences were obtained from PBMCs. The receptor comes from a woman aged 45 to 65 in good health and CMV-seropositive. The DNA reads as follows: TGTGCCAGCAGCTTAGGGCAACAGGGGGCGGACACTGAAGCTTTCTTT. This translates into CASSLGQQGADTEAFF.